The subject of this entry is one TCR beta chain. Its matching antigen is unknown. This sample was taken from a study of cytomegalovirus exposure and HLA in healthy donors. On the study more broadly: There were 117 million unique TCR beta sequences, drawn from 150 million to 200 million T cells, in an earlier analysis. General study points: An analysis was carried out at a later point. It showed that HLA-associated TCR beta chains were more clonally expanded than equally common non-associated chains. An ancestry cluster, one associated with Asian ancestry, reportedly showed fewer N-insertions than the approximately 670-donor mean in a later analysis. At a 0.05 false discovery rate, a later analysis found about 17,000 TCR beta sequences to be associated with HLA alleles.

V shed 4 bases and J shed 2 bases, with 17 bases lying between them. Germline assignment: CDR1 SGHAT and CDR2 FQNNGV. There are 16 residues in the CDR3. PCR primers comprised 60 Vbeta and 13 Jbeta primers. Assay used: immunoSEQ multiplex PCR; TCRdb lists only in-frame clones, some missing. The sample includes fewer than 120,000 clones, over 60% of them seen just once. The specimen was PBMCs. This receptor was identified in a young man in good health and CMV-seropositive. V and J are TRBV11-2 and TRBJ2-5; possibly TRBD2 for D (7 bases). The CDR3: CASSYFGGGQQETQYF. The CDR3 DNA follows: TGTGCCAGCAGCTACTTTGGCGGGGGCCAACAAGAGACCCAGTACTTC.